This T cell receptor beta chain came from a study of CD8 T cells in Susac syndrome (dated by TCRdb to the late 2010s). Study-wide context: Of the Susac syndrome patients who were sequenced, roughly 6 had clinically active disease and roughly 8 were in clinical remission. Susac syndrome patients were therapy-naive, on corticosteroids (some also receiving IVIg), or on IVIg alone at blood withdrawal. Whether CD8+ T cell activation and differentiation in Susac syndrome was antigen driven was tested using repertoire sequencing. CD8+ T cell repertoire clonality was compared between 12 healthy donors, roughly 14 Susac syndrome patients and 15 multiple sclerosis patients. The paper's findings and limits, for the study overall: Sixteen and five Susac-specific public clones were found in the total CD8+ and CD8+ TEMRA repertoires, respectively. The TCR sequencing and HLA analysis was acknowledged to have included a relatively small number of individuals. Susac syndrome CD8+ repertoires showed clonal expansion, highest in CD8+ TEMRA cells and greater in clinically active than remitting patients.

Trimming removed 3 bases from V and 6 bases from J; the gene matches leave 3 bases unexplained. The germline V gene encodes CDR1 GTSNPN and CDR2 SVGIG (reference sequence). Including the terminal cysteine and phenylalanine, the CDR3 comprises 14 residues. The DNA shown is the 42-base CDR3, in frame from base 1. RNA was extracted using the RNeasy kit, and about 0.45 to 1 ug of the RNA was reverse transcribed with random hexamers. The immunoSEQ multiplex PCR assay, which covers 54 Vbeta and 13 Jbeta segments, was used to amplify TCR beta CDR3 regions. PCR amplification bias was corrected using a synthetic template baseline for primer optimization and computational correction. In the paper's pipeline: Reads were assigned to V, D and J genes according to IMGT and analyzed in immunoSEQ Analyzer, with only productive sequences retained. Clonality was calculated as one minus the Shannon entropy normalized by log2 of the number of productive unique sequences. For each patient and control, public and private clones were evaluated among the 100 most prevalent clones. A clone was defined as Susac-specific if it was absent from the healthy and MS cohorts, from 1052 published viral clones and from other ImmuneACCESS disease sequences. Starting from the raw public reads, TCRdb applied fastp trimming at Q25, assembled clones with MiXCR and retained in-frame beta chains. Identical CDR3 proteins give one entry, which carries the most common genes and DNA. These V and J calls are TCRdb output, not the study's own analysis. The sample records about 120,000 distinct CDR3 sequences, just under 95% of which are singletons. About 0.19% of the sample belongs to the ten largest clones.

With respect to this clonotype: What antigen it recognizes has not been identified. Per-base quality was not reported, and no clone a single base away is much larger than it.

High-throughput TCR beta sequencing profiled peripheral blood CD8+ and CD4+ T cells from healthy donors, Susac syndrome patients and multiple sclerosis patients. The Susac syndrome patients fulfilled recently defined diagnostic criteria for either definite or probable disease. Bulk CD8+ and CD4+ T cells were purified magnetically by negative isolation, whereas CD8+ TEMRA cells were enriched by FACS. Blood was drawn into EDTA tubes, processed within 24 hours, and PBMCs were isolated by density gradient centrifugation. PBMCs intended for TCR sequencing were cryopreserved in liquid nitrogen and were subsequently thawed in a 37 degrees C water bath. The sorted or isolated CD4+, CD8+ and CD8+ TEMRA cells had a purity of 90% or higher.

The chain joins TRBV30 to TRBJ2-1, with 12 bases in between that match TRBD2. The source is a human donor with Susac syndrome. Specimen: CD8+ T cells from PBMCs. The nucleotides are TGTGCCTGGAGCCCGGGACTAGCGGGCAATGAGCAGTTCTTC. The translation is CAWSPGLAGNEQFF.